The clone carrying this T cell receptor beta chain has a single count. This record comes from a study of T cell responses to AZD1222 COVID-19 vaccine. Sequenced by immunoSEQ multiplex PCR; TCRdb stores in-frame clones only, minus some. The data hold 100,000 to 150,000 clones, with less than 95% observed a single time. Trimming stripped 1 base from V and 3 bases from J, with 9 bases between. This CDR3 is built from 15 residues. Germline lookup yields CDR1 SGHAT and CDR2 FQNNGV. This receptor was identified in an adult in good health. The chain is built from TRBV11-2 and TRBJ1-4; no clear D. The material sequenced was peripheral blood, taken on day 0 of MenACWY control vaccination. CDR3 bases: TGTGCCAGCAGCTTAGTAGGATCACCTAATGAAAAACTGTTTTTT. Translated, it gives CASSLVGSPNEKLFF.